The clone carrying this T cell receptor beta chain was seen at least ten times. MiXCR, run by TCRdb on the RT-PCR reads, gives a single entry per CDR3 protein. The profile shows about 680,000 distinct CDR3 sequences, around 14% of them singletons. The germline gives CDR1 MNHNS, CDR2 SASEGT. V lost 6 bases and J lost 4, with 18 bases in between. The CDR3 consists of 15 residues. The receptor was isolated from a female donor in good health, serving as a healthy control. Sequences were obtained from memory CD4+ T cells from blood. V and J are TRBV6-1 and TRBJ2-5; D may correspond to TRBD1 or TRBD2 (6 bases each). The CDR3 reads CASSGGFRSVETQYF. The CDR3 coding sequence is TGTGCCAGCAGCGGGGGCTTTCGGTCCGTAGAGACCCAGTACTTC.